A single sample gave rise to the 15 T cell receptor beta chains below, sequenced in a study of shared clonotypes between healthy human individuals. Sequencing used immunoSEQ multiplex PCR; TCRdb keeps in-frame clones, though not all of them. Of nearly 2 million clones listed, roughly 95% are singletons. Naive CD8 cells were CD45RO-negative, positively selected for CCR7, excluding terminally differentiated effector memory CD45RA+ cells. Input material: naive CD8+ T cells sorted from blood. The origin of the receptors is a man between 18 and 35 years old in good health.

The chain has TRBV9 and TRBJ2-5; TRBD2 is a possible D gene (6 bases). The germline V gene encodes CDR1 SGDLS and CDR2 YYNGEE. V gave up 0 bases and J gave up 5 bases, with 14 bases separating them. The CDR3 is 15 amino acids. The CDR3 DNA follows: TGTGCCAGCAGCGTAGGCGGCGGGGAAGGCGAGACCCAGTACTTC. Protein sequence: CASSVGGGEGETQYF.

This clone was recorded only once. Other DNA variants within this sample encode the same CDR3. The chain is built from TRBV6-1 and TRBJ2-7; 8 nucleotides agree with TRBD2. V shed 4 bases, J shed 3 bases, and the junction held 2 bases outside the gene matches. This CDR3 contains 13 residues. Germline V gene sequence: CDR1 MNHNS, CDR2 SASEGT. CDR3 region: CASSAGLDYEQYF. As DNA, the CDR3 is TGTGCCAGCAGTGCGGGACTAGACTACGAGCAGTACTTC.

The chain is built from TRBV11-2 and TRBJ1-2; 7 nucleotides match TRBD1. Germline CDR1 reads SGHAT; CDR2 reads FQNNGV. V dropped 1 base and J dropped 2; count of bases not matched to a gene: 7. The CDR3 is made up of 16 amino acids. The DNA of the CDR3 is TGTGCCAGCAGCTTAGTACCCCTGACAGGGAACTATGGCTACACCTTC. Amino acids: CASSLVPLTGNYGYTF.

The CDR3 nucleotides read TGTGCCAGCAGTTACTTACGGGTTTCCTACGAGCAGTACTTC. This encodes CASSYLRVSYEQYF. The chain combines TRBV6-5 with TRBJ2-7; D is unresolved. V was pared by 1 base and J by 1 base, with 8 bases between. CDR1 and CDR2 from the germline V gene are MNHEY and SVGAGI. The CDR3 has 14 amino acids.

The rearrangement joins TRBV27 to TRBJ1-6, with unresolved D. CDR1 and CDR2 (germline): MNHEY, SMNVEV (reference sequence). This CDR3 contains 14 residues. Between the trimmed V and J ends, which lost 3 bases and 4 bases, there was a span of 7 bases. The CDR3 loop is CASSFGRYNSPLHF. The CDR3 DNA reads as TGTGCCAGCAGTTTTGGCAGGTATAATTCACCCCTCCACTTT.

V usage is TRBV19 and J usage is TRBJ1-6; 8 positions agree with TRBD1. Germline CDR1 LNHDA, CDR2 SQIVND (reference sequence). V trimming: 3 bases; J trimming: 8 bases; junction bases outside the gene matches: 3. The CDR3 has 14 amino acids. CDR3 in DNA: TGTGCCAGTAGTATGGGACAGGTGCATTCACCCCTCCACTTT. This encodes CASSMGQVHSPLHF.

This clone was recorded a few times. V and J are TRBV19 and TRBJ1-5; TRBD1 might be the D (5 bases). The CDR3 runs 13 residues. Per the germline V gene, CDR1 is LNHDA and CDR2 is SQIVND (reference sequence). V lost 3 bases, J lost 15 bases, and 18 bases lay in between. DNA of the CDR3: TGTGCCAGTAGTATCTTACATGGACACCTGGGGCATTTT. It encodes CASSILHGHLGHF.

The genes are TRBV7-2 and TRBJ2-7, with D possibly matching TRBD2 (6 bases). The CDR3 is 19 residues long. Between the trimmed V and J ends, which lost 1 base and 0 bases, there was a span of 22 bases. The germline V gene encodes CDR1 SGHTA and CDR2 FQGNSA. In nucleotides, the CDR3 is TGTGCCAGCAGCTTAGGTGTAGGGGCGGGACCGACGGGCTCCTACGAGCAGTACTTC. Protein sequence: CASSLGVGAGPTGSYEQYF.

The chain couples TRBV19 to TRBJ2-7, with D possibly matching TRBD2 (6 bases). V was pared by 3 bases and J by 3 bases, with 12 bases between. In germline, CDR1 is LNHDA, CDR2 SQIVND (reference sequence). The length of the CDR3 is 14 residues. CDR3 protein: CASSIPGEVYEQYF. The DNA for the CDR3 is TGTGCCAGTAGTATTCCGGGGGAGGTCTACGAGCAGTACTTC.

The chain recombines TRBV19 with TRBJ1-1; D unresolved. Germline V lookup: CDR1 LNHDA, CDR2 SQIVND (reference sequence). The V end was cut by 2 bases, the J end by 4 bases, with 11 bases between. The CDR3 totals 14 residues. CDR3 nucleotide sequence: TGTGCCAGTAGTATACTTAGTTTCGGCACTGAAGCTTTCTTT. Translated: CASSILSFGTEAFF.

The chain combines TRBV29-1 with TRBJ2-7, with D possibly matching TRBD2 (6 bases). Trimming stripped 2 bases from V and 1 base from J, with 12 bases between. CDR3 size: 14 residues. Germline loops: CDR1 SQVTM, CDR2 ANQGSEA. The chain's CDR3 is CSVESPAGSYEQYF. CDR3 nucleotide sequence: TGCAGCGTTGAATCTCCGGCGGGGTCCTACGAGCAGTACTTC.

CDR3 residues: CASSVGSRGEEAFF. The CDR3 region has the DNA TGTGCCAGCAGCGTAGGGAGTAGGGGAGAGGAAGCTTTCTTT. The chain recombines TRBV9 with TRBJ1-1; D may be TRBD1 (5 bases). Trimming took 0 bases from V and 8 from J, leaving 14 bases between them. CDR1 is SGDLS, CDR2 YYNGEE, per germline. The CDR3 sequence is 14 residues long.

The chain links TRBV4-3 to TRBJ2-3; 7 nucleotides line up with TRBD2. Germline V lookup: CDR1 LGHNA, CDR2 YSLEER. CDR3 length: 17 residues. V trimming: 0 bases; J trimming: 3 bases; junction bases outside the gene matches: 9. The CDR3 DNA sequence: TGCGCCAGCAGCCAAGATGGTGGCGGGGAGGGAACAGATACGCAGTATTTT. Its protein product is CASSQDGGGEGTDTQYF.

The chain has TRBV27 and TRBJ2-7, with 10 bases aligning to TRBD2. The germline V gene encodes CDR1 MNHEY and CDR2 SMNVEV (reference sequence). J gave up 5 bases and V 2 bases, and 21 bases lay outside the gene matches. CDR3 length equals 20 residues. The chain's CDR3 is CASSLDPKREGRPGGDEQYF. The CDR3 bases are TGTGCCAGCAGTTTAGATCCCAAGCGGGAGGGCCGGCCGGGTGGGGACGAGCAGTACTTC.

This chain links TRBV19 with TRBJ2-7; 8 bases fit TRBD2. The CDR3 length is 13 residues. Trimming cost V 4 bases and J 3 bases; bases outside gene matches: 2. The germline gives CDR1 LNHDA, CDR2 SQIVND (reference sequence). CDR3 sequence: CASSRGLVYEQYF. CDR3 nucleotides: TGTGCCAGTAGTAGGGGACTAGTCTACGAGCAGTACTTC.